These 20 T cell receptor beta chains were sequenced from one sample in a study of T cell changes during pregnancy in multiple sclerosis. The table came from immunoSEQ multiplex PCR; TCRdb's copy has only in-frame clones and leaves some out. This table holds 30,000 to 40,000 clones, approximately 94% found once. This specimen was CD4+ T cells from peripheral blood mononuclear cells, taken in the second trimester of pregnancy. All receptors come from a female donor with multiple sclerosis, enrolled in a pregnancy study.

The chain has TRBV29-1 and TRBJ1-1; unclear D gene. The CDR3 length is 13 residues. Germline V CDR1 and CDR2: SQVTM, ANQGSEA. V lost 1 base and J lost 6, with 12 bases in between. CDR3 coding DNA: TGCAGCGTTGAAGCGGGAAAAGGGTCTGAAGCTTTCTTT. Protein product: CSVEAGKGSEAFF.

The J gene is TRBJ2-1, the V gene TRBV5-1, with D unclear. The germline V gene encodes CDR1 SGHRS and CDR2 YFSETQ. The length of the CDR3 is 16 residues. Trimming cost V 0 bases and J 0 bases, with 10 bases left between them. DNA of the CDR3: TGCGCCAGCAGCTTGGCCACGGTTAGCTCCTACAATGAGCAGTTCTTC. This translates into CASSLATVSSYNEQFF.

V and J are TRBV30 and TRBJ1-5, with D possibly being TRBD1 (6 bases). The CDR3 length is 13 residues. Germline V gene lookup returns CDR1 GTSNPN and CDR2 SVGIG (reference sequence). Trimming took off 1 base at V and 5 bases at J, with 9 bases between the two ends. The CDR3 spells CAWSEQGHQPQHF. CDR3 in DNA: TGTGCCTGGAGTGAACAGGGTCATCAGCCCCAGCATTTT.

J is TRBJ1-2 and V is TRBV7-8; 11 nucleotides match TRBD1. The CDR3 loop spans 15 amino acids. Unmatched junction bases numbered 6, after V lost 1 base and J lost 8 bases. Germline loops: CDR1 SGHVS, CDR2 FQNEAQ. The CDR3 DNA is TGTGCCAGCAGCTTAGAGGACAGGGGGCGGAGAGGCTACACCTTC. This sequence encodes CASSLEDRGRRGYTF.

The chain uses TRBV19 and TRBJ1-5, with a tentative D call TRBD1 (6 bases). Trimming removed 10 bases at V and 2 bases at J, with 15 bases between. The V gene's germline CDR1 is LNHDA and CDR2 SQIVND (reference sequence). The CDR3 contains 14 residues. The CDR3 region has the DNA TGTGCCACCCATAGGGCAGGGGGCAATCAGCCCCAGCATTTT. This sequence encodes CATHRAGGNQPQHF.

The chain links TRBV29-1 to TRBJ1-2; perhaps TRBD1 as D (6 bases). This CDR3 is built from 12 residues. CDR1 and CDR2 (germline): SQVTM, ANQGSEA. Trimming stripped 7 bases from V and 4 bases from J, with 13 bases between. CDR3: CSGLTGPYGYTF. The CDR3 nucleotides are TGCAGCGGCCTGACAGGACCCTATGGCTACACCTTC.

V is TRBV29-1 and J is TRBJ2-7, with 9 bases fitting TRBD2. J was trimmed by 6 bases and V by 6 bases; bases with no gene match: 12. This CDR3 has 14 residues. The germline V gene encodes CDR1 SQVTM and CDR2 ANQGSEA. CDR3 bases: TGCAGCGTGCGGGAGATAGCGGGAGCCCGCGAGCAGTACTTC. Encoded protein: CSVREIAGAREQYF.

This clone was seen a handful of times. This rearrangement joins TRBV6-5 to TRBJ1-6; 10 bases align to TRBD1. Looked up from germline, CDR1 is MNHEY and CDR2 is SVGAGI. Trimming at V came to 7 bases and at J to 7 bases, leaving 7 bases not matched to a gene. The CDR3 has 15 residues. CDR3 region: CASKSGQGWNSPLHF. The CDR3 DNA sequence: TGTGCCAGCAAGTCGGGACAGGGGTGGAATTCACCCCTCCACTTT.

The chain combines TRBV7-8 with TRBJ2-5; 7 nucleotides line up with TRBD2. CDR3 size: 13 residues. The germline V gene has CDR1 SGHVS and CDR2 FQNEAQ. V gave up 5 bases and J gave up 2 bases; unmatched junction bases: 2. The CDR3 bases are TGTGCCAGCAGCCGGGGGGTGCAAGAGACCCAGTACTTC. Residues: CASSRGVQETQYF.

The rearrangement links TRBV20-1 to TRBJ1-2; tentative D call: TRBD1 (5 bases). Germline V CDR1 and CDR2: DFQATT, SNEGSKA (reference sequence). The CDR3 covers 11 residues. Deletions cut 5 bases from V and 10 bases from J, with 14 bases between. The CDR3 region has the DNA TGCAGTGCTTATGACAGTCCTTTCTACACCTTC. This sequence encodes CSAYDSPFYTF.

The V gene is TRBV5-1, the J gene TRBJ2-3; 11 bases line up with TRBD2. With V trimmed by 1 base and J by 2 bases, 6 bases remained unmatched. The CDR3 is made up of 17 amino acids. Germline CDR1 is SGHRS and CDR2 is YFSETQ. The CDR3 DNA reads as TGCGCCAGCAGCTTGTTAGCGGGGGGGCCGTCCACAGATACGCAGTATTTT. It translates to CASSLLAGGPSTDTQYF.

This clone was seen only once. This sequence joins TRBV5-1 and TRBJ2-1, with 10 bases identical to TRBD1. V shed 0 bases, J shed 6 bases, and the junction held 3 bases outside the gene matches. CDR1 SGHRS and CDR2 YFSETQ come from the germline V gene. CDR3 size: 15 residues. This CDR3 reads CASSLGDRGGNEQFF. The CDR3 nucleotides are TGCGCCAGCAGCTTGGGGGACAGGGGAGGCAATGAGCAGTTCTTC.

V and J are TRBV27 and TRBJ1-5, with TRBD1 matching 7 bases. The CDR3 length is 15 residues. V shed 8 bases and J 8 bases; nucleotides not matched to a gene: 15. Germline CDR1 and CDR2: MNHEY and SMNVEV (reference sequence). This chain's CDR3 is CASGYRGAPGEPQHF. DNA of the CDR3: TGTGCCAGCGGATACAGGGGAGCTCCAGGTGAGCCCCAGCATTTT.

The chain couples TRBV7-2 to TRBJ2-7; TRBD2 aligns across 13 bases. V was pared by 5 bases and J by 6 bases, with 4 bases of the junction left unmatched. CDR1 and CDR2 from the germline V gene are SGHTA and FQGNSA. The CDR3 has 14 residues. CDR3 bases: TGTGCCAGCAGCGCCTGGACTAGCGGGAGCGAGCAGTACTTC. It codes for CASSAWTSGSEQYF.

This clone was recorded only once. This chain joins TRBV2 and TRBJ2-2; 8 bases fit TRBD1. CDR3 length: 15 residues. The germline gives CDR1 SNHLY, CDR2 FYNNEI. V lost 7 bases to trimming and J lost 1 base; unmatched junction nucleotides: 5. CDR3 in amino acids: CASTGGPGNTGELFF. CDR3 in DNA: TGTGCCAGCACAGGGGGCCCAGGGAACACCGGGGAGCTGTTTTTT. Full variable domain (missing parts from reference TRBV2 and TRBJ2-2): EPEVTQTPSHQVTQMGQEVILRCVPISNHLYFYWYRQILGQKVEFLVSFYNNEISEKSEIFDDQFSVERPDGSNFTLKIRSTKLEDSAMYFCASTGGPGNTGELFFGEGSRLTVL.

The rearrangement joins TRBV12-2 to TRBJ2-3; the D segment call TRBD2 is taken from the table without a DNA check. TRBV12-2 is noted as a pseudogene. The CDR3 runs to 16 residues. The CDR3 DNA reads TGTGCAAGTCGCTTAGATGCGGGTTTTAGCACAGATACGCAGTATTTT. This codes for CASRLDAGFSTDTQYF.

The CDR3 loop reads CAISEGTGSTF. CDR3 bases: TGTGCCATCAGCGAAGGGACAGGGTCAACCTTC. This rearrangement joins TRBV10-3 to TRBJ1-2; 9 bases fit TRBD1. The CDR3 spans 11 residues. CDR1 ENHRY and CDR2 SYGVKD come from the germline V gene. The junction had 7 bases not matched to a gene; V was cut back by 6 bases and J by 14 bases.

The CDR3 loop is CASSSPTGTRDTIYF. The DNA for the CDR3 is TGTGCCAGCAGTTCCCCCACCGGGACACGGGACACCATATATTTT. The chain carries TRBV28 and TRBJ1-3, with D perhaps TRBD1 (6 bases). From germline, CDR1 is MDHEN and CDR2 SYDVKM. V gave up 4 bases and J gave up 8 bases, with 18 bases separating them. This CDR3 has 15 residues.

This sequence joins TRBV2 and TRBJ2-7; maybe TRBD2 (7 bases). Germline V lookup: CDR1 SNHLY, CDR2 FYNNEI. V was trimmed by 6 bases and J by 3 bases, leaving 15 bases between them. The length of the CDR3 is 14 residues. This CDR3 reads CASRRGGRGYEQYF. The CDR3 nucleotides are TGTGCCAGCAGGAGGGGGGGAAGGGGCTACGAGCAGTACTTC.

This clone has only one observation. The chain carries TRBV2 and TRBJ1-3; TRBD1 might be the D (5 bases). Trimming removed 5 bases from V and 0 bases from J, with 11 bases in between. The CDR3 runs 15 residues. The germline V gene encodes CDR1 SNHLY and CDR2 FYNNEI. DNA for the CDR3: TGTGCCAGCAGTTATTTTGACAGCTCTGGAAACACCATATATTTT. Translation: CASSYFDSSGNTIYF. Full variable domain (remainder filled in from reference TRBV2 and TRBJ1-3): EPEVTQTPSHQVTQMGQEVILRCVPISNHLYFYWYRQILGQKVEFLVSFYNNEISEKSEIFDDQFSVERPDGSNFTLKIRSTKLEDSAMYFCASSYFDSSGNTIYFGEGSWLTVV.